The 5 T cell receptor beta chains presented below share a single source sample, sequenced in a study of T cell changes during pregnancy in multiple sclerosis (dated by TCRdb to between 2017 and 2020). Receptor amplification or capture employed the immunoSEQ multiplex PCR assay. TCRdb retrieved this table from immuneACCESS and kept in-frame rearrangements only. Not all clones are present; in checked studies, unresolved V genes account for under half, and no reason is known for the remainder. Present in this sample are about 83,000 clones, roughly 96% of which were seen just once. Under 1.2% of the sample is taken by the ten largest. This sample comprised peripheral blood, obtained in the second trimester of pregnancy. The receptors were gathered from a female donor with multiple sclerosis, enrolled in a pregnancy study.

This chain joins TRBV19 and TRBJ2-1, with 10 nucleotides matching TRBD2. CDR1 is LNHDA, CDR2 SQIVND, per germline (reference sequence). This CDR3 has 14 amino acids. V trimming: 5 bases; J trimming: 6 bases; junction bases outside the gene matches: 4. CDR3 amino acids: CASSPRTSGNEQFF. CDR3 nucleotide sequence: TGTGCCAGTAGTCCAAGGACTAGCGGCAATGAGCAGTTCTTC.

This sequence joins TRBV27 and TRBJ1-2, with D perhaps matching TRBD1 (5 bases). CDR3 length: 13 amino acids. V lost 5 bases, J lost 3 bases, and 10 bases lay in between. Germline CDR1 reads MNHEY; CDR2 reads SMNVEV (reference sequence). CDR3 residues: CASSRQSDYGYTF. As DNA, the CDR3 is TGTGCCAGCAGTCGACAGAGTGACTATGGCTACACCTTC.

This rearrangement joins TRBV5-1 to TRBJ1-5; D unclear. This CDR3 region has 12 residues. With 3 bases removed from V and 7 bases from J, the gap between germline ends came to 8 bases. CDR1 and CDR2 from the germline V gene are SGHRS and YFSETQ. CDR3 sequence reads: CASSSSRQPQHF. The CDR3 DNA reads TGCGCCAGCAGCTCCTCACGGCAGCCCCAGCATTTT.

This rearrangement joins TRBV7-2 to TRBJ1-5; TRBD1 might be the D (6 bases). CDR3 length: 16 amino acids. V was trimmed by 1 base and J by 5 bases, leaving 15 bases between them. Germline V gene lookup returns CDR1 SGHTA and CDR2 FQGNSA. The CDR3 DNA reads TGTGCCAGCAGCTTAGAGTCGGGGAGGGGGTATCAGCCCCAGCATTTT. Translation: CASSLESGRGYQPQHF.

The rearrangement joins TRBV27 to TRBJ2-7; a weak D match, TRBD1 (5 bases). CDR3 size: 16 residues. V lost 1 base and J lost 3, with 16 bases in between. The germline CDR1 and CDR2 sequences are MNHEY and SMNVEV (reference sequence). The DNA for the CDR3 is TGTGCCAGCAGTTTATACACGGGTGGGGCAAGCTACGAGCAGTACTTC. Its protein product is CASSLYTGGASYEQYF.